This passage covers 20 T cell receptor beta chains from one sample sequenced in a study of T-cell reconstitution after alpha-beta-depleted transplantation in children. Unique molecular identifiers featured in how the TCRbeta library was prepared. TCRdb reprocessed the PCR reads via MiXCR and lists one record per CDR3 protein. The sample contains fewer than 550,000 distinct CDR3 sequences, about 10% of which appear only once. The sequencing here drew on PBMCs, taken before TCRalphabeta/CD19-depleted stem cell transplant. The receptor set was obtained from a child aged 2 to 15 with inherited bone marrow failure, due to receive a stem cell transplant.

A word on this clonotype: A clone one base away is much larger, so this may be a read error. The rearrangement uses TRBV5-1 and TRBJ2-3; 10 positions agree with TRBD1. V dropped 0 bases and J dropped 3; count of bases not matched to a gene: 4. The CDR3 extends over 16 amino acids. Per germline, CDR1 SGHRS and CDR2 YFSETQ. For the CDR3, the DNA is TGCGCCAGCAGCTTGGGGACAGGGGGAGGGACAGATACGCAGTATTTT. It encodes CASSLGTGGGTDTQYF.

This clonotype has a handful of counts. The rearrangement uses TRBV7-2 and TRBJ1-2; D remains unclear. The CDR3 sequence is 14 residues long. Germline V gene sequence: CDR1 SGHTA, CDR2 FQGNSA. The V and J ends lost 5 bases and 2 bases respectively, with 12 bases between them. CDR3 loop: CASSPRGRNYGYTF. CDR3 DNA sequence: TGTGCCAGCAGCCCCAGAGGACGGAACTATGGCTACACCTTC.

The rearrangement links TRBV7-2 to TRBJ2-7; 7 nucleotides match TRBD2. Germline CDR1 SGHTA, CDR2 FQGNSA. J lost 5 bases, V lost 5 bases, and 9 bases had no gene match. The CDR3 runs to 14 residues. CDR3 in amino acids: CASSKTSGADEQYF. The CDR3 coding sequence is TGTGCCAGCAGCAAGACCAGCGGGGCCGACGAGCAGTACTTC. The variable domain in full, completed from reference TRBV7-2 and TRBJ2-7, reads GAGVSQSPSNKVTEKGKDVELRCDPISGHTALYWYRQSLGQGLEFLIYFQGNSAPDKSGLPSDRFSAERTGGSVSTLTIQRTQQEDSAVYLCASSKTSGADEQYFGPGTRLTVT.

The CDR3 DNA reads as TGCGCCAGCAGCCACCTAGCGGGAGTGTTTAGGGTTTACAATGAGCAGTTCTTC. This gives the protein CASSHLAGVFRVYNEQFF. The V call is TRBV4-3, the J call TRBJ2-1; 10 bases are shared with TRBD2. Germline values: CDR1 LGHNA, CDR2 YSLEER. The trim removed 3 bases at V and 4 bases at J, leaving 12 bases unmatched. The length of the CDR3 is 18 residues.

This clonotype was recorded at least ten times. This sequence joins TRBV29-1 and TRBJ2-5; the D is unclear. The germline V gene has CDR1 SQVTM and CDR2 ANQGSEA. Deletions cut 4 bases from V and 0 bases from J, with 9 bases between. There are 13 residues in the CDR3. CDR3 protein: CSVVRTDQETQYF. The CDR3 bases are TGCAGCGTTGTAAGGACCGACCAAGAGACCCAGTACTTC.

Ten or more counts support this clonotype. The chain carries TRBV29-1 and TRBJ2-3, with D perhaps matching TRBD1 (6 bases). This CDR3 region has 13 residues. Germline V gene sequence: CDR1 SQVTM, CDR2 ANQGSEA. The V end was cut by 6 bases, the J end by 10 bases, with 20 bases between. The CDR3 nucleotides are TGCAGCGTCGCTCTAATATTCGAGGGGGCGCAGTATTTT. This codes for CSVALIFEGAQYF.

This clonotype was picked up a small number of times. The rearrangement uses TRBV20-1 and TRBJ2-7; no clear D. V shed 0 bases and J shed 6 bases, with 18 bases lying between them. From germline, CDR1 is DFQATT and CDR2 SNEGSKA (reference sequence). The CDR3 contains 15 residues. The CDR3 bases are TGCAGTGCTAGAGACCCCATTGGTCCCGCTCTCGAGCAGTACTTC. Translation: CSARDPIGPALEQYF.

The sample holds many counts of this clonotype. This chain joins TRBV20-1 and TRBJ2-3, with D perhaps TRBD1 (6 bases). CDR1 and CDR2 from the germline V gene are DFQATT and SNEGSKA (reference sequence). The CDR3 runs to 15 residues. Deletions cut 6 bases from V and 0 bases from J, with 16 bases between. This chain's CDR3 is CSADRRGLSTDTQYF. The DNA of the CDR3 is TGCAGTGCAGACCGCAGGGGCCTCAGCACAGATACGCAGTATTTT.

This clonotype was seen at least ten times. The chain joins TRBV20-1 to TRBJ2-1; maybe TRBD2 (6 bases). Between the trimmed V and J ends, which lost 5 bases and 0 bases, there was a span of 11 bases. Per the germline V gene, CDR1 is DFQATT and CDR2 is SNEGSKA (reference sequence). The CDR3 is 14 residues long. For the CDR3, the DNA is TGCAGTGCTCAAGGAGGGTCCTCCTACAATGAGCAGTTCTTC. Its translation: CSAQGGSSYNEQFF.

This clonotype was found many times. V gene TRBV5-1 combines with J gene TRBJ2-5; TRBD2 matches at 7 bases. The CDR3 extends over 15 amino acids. CDR1 SGHRS and CDR2 YFSETQ come from the germline V gene. V lost 0 bases, J lost 5 bases, and 7 bases stayed unmatched. The CDR3 spells CASSLEAGAGETQYF. Here the CDR3 DNA reads TGCGCCAGCAGCTTGGAGGCGGGAGCGGGGGAGACCCAGTACTTC.

This clonotype came up many times. The chain joins TRBV28 to TRBJ2-7, with 8 bases aligning to TRBD1. V lost 4 bases, J lost 3 bases, and 8 bases stayed unmatched. The CDR3 sequence is 15 residues long. The germline V gene has CDR1 MDHEN and CDR2 SYDVKM. CDR3 sequence reads: CASSSPGGPFYEQYF. CDR3 nucleotides: TGTGCCAGCAGTTCCCCAGGGGGCCCCTTCTACGAGCAGTACTTC.

There are many counts of this clonotype. The V gene is TRBV6-2 or TRBV6-3, the J gene TRBJ2-6, with a possible D match to TRBD1 (5 bases). Germline CDR1 and CDR2: MNHEY and SVGEGT. The CDR3 contains 14 residues. CDR3 residues: CAIDQGTGANVLTF. The CDR3 DNA follows: TGTGCTATCGACCAGGGTACCGGGGCCAACGTCCTGACTTTC.

The chain has TRBV12-3 or TRBV12-4 and TRBJ2-7, with 7 bases lining up with TRBD1. The CDR3 extends over 15 amino acids. Trimming at V came to 5 bases and at J to 1 base, leaving 8 bases not matched to a gene. CDR3 coding DNA: TGTGCCAGCAGTCTCGGGACAGAAGTTTCCTACGAGCAGTACTTC. Its translation is CASSLGTEVSYEQYF.

This clonotype has only a few counts. V is TRBV5-1 and J is TRBJ2-5; D is uncertain. Germline CDR1 reads SGHRS; CDR2 reads YFSETQ. The CDR3 runs to 13 residues. Between the trimmed V and J ends, which lost 2 bases and 3 bases, there was a span of 8 bases. The CDR3 reads CASSFGPEETQYF. CDR3 coding DNA: TGCGCCAGCAGCTTCGGCCCTGAAGAGACCCAGTACTTC.

As to this clonotype: One end of the junction is discordant with germline, which a read error may explain. The V gene is TRBV5-1, the J gene TRBJ2-1; 13 nucleotides match TRBD2. Per germline, CDR1 SGHRS and CDR2 YFSETQ. The CDR3 is 16 residues long. CDR3 bases: TGCGCCAGCAGCTTACTAGCGGGAGGGGCCTACAATGGGCAGTTCTTC. As protein: CASSLLAGGAYNGQFF.

This clonotype was detected once. A much larger clonotype is one base distant, so this may be a read error. This is likely a read error, given that the CDR3 carries no conserved phenylalanine or tryptophan at its end. V usage is TRBV9 and J usage is TRBJ2-3; TRBD2 matches 8 bases. The J segment lost 5 bases and the V segment lost 0 bases, leaving 8 bases of the junction unmatched. The V gene's germline CDR1 is SGDLS and CDR2 YYNGEE. CDR3 length: 16 amino acids. CDR3 sequence reads: CASSVGSGGPIDTQYL. CDR3 sequence (DNA): TGTGCCAGCAGCGTAGGATCGGGAGGGCCTATAGATACGCAGTATTTA.

This rearrangement joins TRBV23-1 to TRBJ1-5, with TRBD1 as a possible D gene (6 bases). TRBV23-1 has ORF status, its function being uncertain. The CDR3 spans 15 residues. V lost 1 base and J 6 bases, leaving 13 bases between the germline ends. DNA for the CDR3: TGCGCCAGCAGTCAATTCGGACAGCGTCCTCAGCCCCAGCATTTT. This encodes CASSQFGQRPQPQHF.

Note on this clonotype: Possible read error: a much larger clone is one base away. The gene calls are TRBV11-2 and TRBJ2-1; 7 bases fit TRBD2. Germline lookup yields CDR1 SGHAT and CDR2 FQNNGV. The CDR3 has 15 amino acids. V was clipped by 5 bases and J by 8 bases; unmatched bases: 12. CDR3 region: CASSPFREANYEQFF. The DNA of the CDR3 is TGTGCCAGCAGCCCCTTTCGGGAGGCTAACTATGAGCAGTTCTTC.

This clonotype was detected a few times. The chain is built from TRBV6-1 and TRBJ2-3, with 12 nucleotides matching TRBD2. In germline, CDR1 is MNHNS, CDR2 SASEGT. The junction had 6 bases not matched to a gene; V was cut back by 5 bases and J by 6 bases. The CDR3 has 15 residues. The CDR3 spells CASSRLAGVGDTQYF. The DNA of the CDR3 is TGTGCCAGCAGTCGACTAGCGGGAGTCGGGGATACGCAGTATTTT.

This clonotype was detected many times. The rearrangement links TRBV10-3 to TRBJ2-3; 11 bases agree with TRBD2. The CDR3 contains 15 residues. The germline V gene encodes CDR1 ENHRY and CDR2 SYGVKD. With V trimmed by 6 bases and J by 2 bases, 4 bases remained unmatched. CDR3 region: CAISETSGDTDTQYF. CDR3 in DNA: TGTGCCATCAGCGAGACTAGCGGGGACACAGATACGCAGTATTTT.